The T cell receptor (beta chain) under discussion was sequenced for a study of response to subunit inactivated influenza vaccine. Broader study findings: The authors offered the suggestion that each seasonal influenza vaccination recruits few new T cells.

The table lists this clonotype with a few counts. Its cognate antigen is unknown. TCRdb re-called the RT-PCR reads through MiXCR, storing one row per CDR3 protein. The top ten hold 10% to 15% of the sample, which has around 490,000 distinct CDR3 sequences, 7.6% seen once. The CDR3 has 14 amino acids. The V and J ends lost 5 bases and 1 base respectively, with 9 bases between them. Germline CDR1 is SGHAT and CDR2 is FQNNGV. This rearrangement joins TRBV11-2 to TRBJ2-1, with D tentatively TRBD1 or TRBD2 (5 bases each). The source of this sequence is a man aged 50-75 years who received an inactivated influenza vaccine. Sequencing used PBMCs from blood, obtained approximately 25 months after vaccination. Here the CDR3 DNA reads TGTGCCAGCAGCCGGGACCATTCCTACAATGAGCAGTTCTTC. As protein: CASSRDHSYNEQFF.